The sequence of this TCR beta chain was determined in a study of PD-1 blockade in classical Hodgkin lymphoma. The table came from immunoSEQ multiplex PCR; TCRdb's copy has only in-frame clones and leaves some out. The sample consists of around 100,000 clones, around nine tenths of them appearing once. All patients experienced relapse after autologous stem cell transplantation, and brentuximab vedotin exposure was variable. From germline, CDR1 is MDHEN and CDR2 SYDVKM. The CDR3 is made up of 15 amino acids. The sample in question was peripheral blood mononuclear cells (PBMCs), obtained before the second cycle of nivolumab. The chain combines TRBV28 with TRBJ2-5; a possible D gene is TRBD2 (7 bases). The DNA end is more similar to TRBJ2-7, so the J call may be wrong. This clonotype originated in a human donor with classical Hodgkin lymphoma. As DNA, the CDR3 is TGTGCCAGCAGCCCCTTTGGGGGGGCTATCGGCGAGCAGTACTTC. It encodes CASSPFGGAIGEQYF.